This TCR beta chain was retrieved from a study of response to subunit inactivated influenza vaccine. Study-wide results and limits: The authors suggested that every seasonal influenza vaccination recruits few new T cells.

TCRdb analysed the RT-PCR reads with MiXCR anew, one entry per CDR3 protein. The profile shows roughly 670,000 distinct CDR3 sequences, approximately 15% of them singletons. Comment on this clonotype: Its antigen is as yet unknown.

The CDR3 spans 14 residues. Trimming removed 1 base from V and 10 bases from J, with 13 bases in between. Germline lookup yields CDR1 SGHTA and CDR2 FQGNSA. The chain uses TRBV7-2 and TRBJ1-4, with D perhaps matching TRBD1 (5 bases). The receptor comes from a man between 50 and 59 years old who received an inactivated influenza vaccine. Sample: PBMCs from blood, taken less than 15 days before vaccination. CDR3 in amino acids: CASSLDVAGRKLFF. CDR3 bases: TGTGCCAGCAGCTTAGATGTCGCAGGGCGAAAACTGTTTTTT.